Sequencing of this T cell receptor (beta chain) was carried out in a study of T cell responses to AZD1222 COVID-19 vaccine. Combined were second doses at about 4 or about 12 weeks. Regarding this clone: Its antigen is not known.

Study-wide results and caveats: A mostly white British donor set with more females was recruited, and clonal diversity was possibly underestimated. At baseline, just 5 or 6 AZD1222 recipients tested seropositive. Unmutated variant regions are reportedly targeted by nearly half of spike-specific TCRs.

Trimming left V 6 bases short and J 5 bases short, with 8 bases between. Germline lookup yields CDR1 LNHDA and CDR2 SQIVND (reference sequence). The CDR3 is made up of 13 amino acids. Repertoires were generated with immunoSEQ multiplex PCR, while TCRdb's copy carries only in-frame clones and drops some. This table holds 80,000 to 95,000 clones, 85% to 90% found once. The chain uses TRBV19 and TRBJ1-6, with a weak D call TRBD1 (5 bases). The specimen comprised peripheral blood, sampled 28 days after the second AZD1222 dose. This sequence originates from an adult who received the AZD1222 COVID-19 vaccine. The CDR3 region is CASRWGNNSPLHF. The DNA for the CDR3 is TGTGCCAGTAGATGGGGGAATAATTCACCCCTCCACTTT.